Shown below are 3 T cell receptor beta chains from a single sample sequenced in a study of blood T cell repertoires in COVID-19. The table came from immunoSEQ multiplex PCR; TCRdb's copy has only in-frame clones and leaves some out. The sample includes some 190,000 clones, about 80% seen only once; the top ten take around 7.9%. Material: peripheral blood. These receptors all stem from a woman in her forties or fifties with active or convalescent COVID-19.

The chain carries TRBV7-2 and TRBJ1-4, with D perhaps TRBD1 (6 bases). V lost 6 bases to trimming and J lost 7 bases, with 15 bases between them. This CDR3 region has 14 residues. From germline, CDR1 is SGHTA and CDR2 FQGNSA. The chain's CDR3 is CASSEQGPSEKLFF. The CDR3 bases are TGTGCCAGCAGTGAACAGGGCCCTTCTGAAAAACTGTTTTTT.

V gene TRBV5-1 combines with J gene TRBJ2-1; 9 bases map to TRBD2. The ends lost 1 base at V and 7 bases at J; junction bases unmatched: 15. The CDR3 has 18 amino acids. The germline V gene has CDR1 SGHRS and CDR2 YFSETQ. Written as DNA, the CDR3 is TGCGCCAGCAGCTTGATAATCAATCGAGCGGGAGGCCTAAATGAGCAGTTCTTC. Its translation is CASSLIINRAGGLNEQFF. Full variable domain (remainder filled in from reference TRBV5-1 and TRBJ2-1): KAGVTQTPRYLIKTRGQQVTLSCSPISGHRSVSWYQQTPGQGLQFLFEYFSETQRNKGNFPGRFSGRQFSNSRSEMNVSTLELGDSALYLCASSLIINRAGGLNEQFFGPGTRLTVL.

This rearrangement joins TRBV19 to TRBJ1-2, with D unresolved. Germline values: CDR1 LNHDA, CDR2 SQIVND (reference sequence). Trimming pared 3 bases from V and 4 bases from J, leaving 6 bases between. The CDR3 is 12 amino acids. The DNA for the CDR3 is TGTGCCAGTAGTATCCTGTTCTATGGCTACACCTTC. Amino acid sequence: CASSILFYGYTF.